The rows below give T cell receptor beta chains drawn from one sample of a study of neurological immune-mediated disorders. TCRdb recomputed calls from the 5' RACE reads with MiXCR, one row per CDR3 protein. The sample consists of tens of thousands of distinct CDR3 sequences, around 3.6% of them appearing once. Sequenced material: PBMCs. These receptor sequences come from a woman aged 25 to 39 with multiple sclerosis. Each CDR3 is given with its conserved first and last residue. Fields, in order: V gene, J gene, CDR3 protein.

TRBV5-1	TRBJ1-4	CASSLAPEAEKLFF
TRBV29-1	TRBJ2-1	CSVEGRATYNEQFF
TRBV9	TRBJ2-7	CASSVRMGLAGSEQYF
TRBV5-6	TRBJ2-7	CASSGGPAQTDYEQYF
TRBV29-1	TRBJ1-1	CSVGLNLGAFF
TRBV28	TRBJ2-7	CASSLKPTGAYEQYF
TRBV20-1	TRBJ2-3	CSADLSLAGITDTQYF
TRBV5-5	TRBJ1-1	CASSRTEMNTEAFF
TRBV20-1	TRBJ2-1	CSARGPANNEQFF
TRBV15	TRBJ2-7	CATSRDIAYEQYF
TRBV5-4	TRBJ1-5	CASSPDPQGRNQPQNF
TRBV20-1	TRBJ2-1	CSADMRYNEQFF
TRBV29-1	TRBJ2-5	CSIDRGKQETQYF
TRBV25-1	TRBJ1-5	CASSGTGGGQPQNF
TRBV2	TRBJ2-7	CASSVGGRALRSYEQYF